At least ten counts were recorded for the clone carrying this T cell receptor beta chain. Germline CDR1 reads SGHVS; CDR2 reads FQNEAQ. J was trimmed by 7 bases and V by 1 base; bases with no gene match: 12. This CDR3 is 18 amino acids long. For TCR beta, libraries came from iRepertoire HTBI primers and Arm-PCR of CDR3 regions. TCRdb analysed the multiplex PCR reads with MiXCR anew, one entry per CDR3 protein. This table has about 440,000 distinct CDR3 sequences, about 15% appearing once. This record belongs to a study of regulatory T cells in long-lasting Graves disease. Specified time point: newly diagnosed GD, antithyroid drugs for less than 3 months. Making the TCR library involved RNA that had been extracted from PBMCs. Patients of an endocrinology department in Xi'an, China, were included. These same records also appear under a second study, on T cells in Graves' hyperthyroidism and ophthalmopathy. Per that paper: The hyperthyroidism was newly diagnosed and had lasted under 2 months; the patients were aged 18 to 65. Any patient presenting with uncontrolled infection, other autoimmune disease, pregnancy or lactation was left out.

This clonotype was obtained from a woman in her twenties or thirties with Graves disease. The rearrangement links TRBV7-8 to TRBJ2-5, with TRBD2 matching over 13 bases. The specimen was peripheral blood mononuclear cells (PBMCs), collected at new diagnosis, from a patient treated with antithyroid drugs. The CDR3 here is CASSLVALGGLAGRTQYF. CDR3 coding DNA: TGTGCCAGCAGCTTAGTCGCCTTGGGGGGACTAGCGGGGAGGACCCAGTACTTC. Combining the CDR3 with reference TRBV7-8 and TRBJ2-5 gives the whole variable domain GAGVSQSPRYKVAKRGQDVALRCDPISGHVSLFWYQQALGQGPEFLTYFQNEAQLDKSGLPSDRFFAERPEGSVSTLKIQRTQQEDSAVYLCASSLVALGGLAGRTQYFGPGTRLLVL.